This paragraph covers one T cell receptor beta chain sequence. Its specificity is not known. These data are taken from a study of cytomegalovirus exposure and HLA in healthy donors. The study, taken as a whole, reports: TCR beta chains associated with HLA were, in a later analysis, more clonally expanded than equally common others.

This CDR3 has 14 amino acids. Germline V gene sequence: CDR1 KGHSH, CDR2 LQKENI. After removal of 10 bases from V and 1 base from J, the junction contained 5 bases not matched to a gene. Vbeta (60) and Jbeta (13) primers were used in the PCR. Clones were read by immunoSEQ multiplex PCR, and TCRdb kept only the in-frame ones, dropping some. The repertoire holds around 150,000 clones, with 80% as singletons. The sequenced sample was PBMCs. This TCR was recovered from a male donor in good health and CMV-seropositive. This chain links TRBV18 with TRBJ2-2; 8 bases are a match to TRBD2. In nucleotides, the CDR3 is TGTGCCACCCGGCGGGGGGTGAACACCGGGGAGCTGTTTTTT. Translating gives CATRRGVNTGELFF.